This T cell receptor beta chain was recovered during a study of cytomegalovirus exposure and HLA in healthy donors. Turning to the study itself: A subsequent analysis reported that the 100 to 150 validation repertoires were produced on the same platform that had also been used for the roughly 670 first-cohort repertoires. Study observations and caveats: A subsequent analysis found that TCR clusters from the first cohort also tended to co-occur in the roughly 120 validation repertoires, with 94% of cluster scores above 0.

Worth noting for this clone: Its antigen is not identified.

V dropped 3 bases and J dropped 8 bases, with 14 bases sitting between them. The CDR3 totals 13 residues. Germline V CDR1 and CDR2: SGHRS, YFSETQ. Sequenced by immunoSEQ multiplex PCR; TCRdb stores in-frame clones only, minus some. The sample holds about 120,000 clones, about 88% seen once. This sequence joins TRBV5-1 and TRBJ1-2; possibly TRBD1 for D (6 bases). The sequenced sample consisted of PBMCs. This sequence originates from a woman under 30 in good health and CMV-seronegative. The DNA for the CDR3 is TGCGCCAGCAGCTGGGGACAACGGCAGGGCTACACCTTC. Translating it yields CASSWGQRQGYTF.